The clone carrying this T cell receptor (beta chain) appeared a few times. This specimen comes from a study of blood T cell repertoires in COVID-19. Across the whole study: Italy, Spain and the United States were the sources of the convalescent and acute COVID-19 samples. In each case, the material was cDNA or gDNA derived from T cells, B-cell-depleted T cells, or PBMCs.

Methods used by the authors: Estimated nucleated cell counts came from reference gene primer amplification. Using immunoSEQ multiplex PCR, the repertoire was profiled, and TCRdb retains in-frame clones only, with some absent. Clonal size and the V and J genes are those of that table, whereas D and trimming came from the DNA. This sample has 270,000 or so clones; approximately 83% occur once, and the top ten carry 10% to 15%. Looked up from germline, CDR1 is SEHNR and CDR2 is FQNEAQ (reference sequence). The CDR3 has 14 residues. Trimming removed 1 base from V and 1 base from J, with 7 bases in between.

The TCR was taken from a human donor in a cohort sampled during active COVID-19. The sample consisted of peripheral blood. The chain has TRBV7-9 and TRBJ1-1; the D gene is possibly TRBD1 (5 bases). The CDR3 nucleotides read TGTGCCAGCAGCTTAGATACAGGGAACACTGAAGCTTTCTTT. Amino acid sequence: CASSLDTGNTEAFF.